This T cell receptor (beta chain) was identified during a study of blood T cell repertoires in COVID-19. Study details: T cells, B-cell-depleted T cells, or PBMCs provided the cDNA or gDNA that served as material.

The V gene lost 4 bases and the J gene lost 4 bases, with 14 bases spanning the gap. CDR1 and CDR2 (germline): GTSNPN, SVGIG (reference sequence). The CDR3 is made up of 14 amino acids. Libraries were prepared by immunoSEQ multiplex PCR; TCRdb keeps only in-frame clonotypes and omits some of them. The sample lists around 250,000 clones; roughly 88% were seen once. The sequenced sample consisted of peripheral blood. The V and J genes are TRBV30 and TRBJ2-1; no reliable D call. The sequence came from a woman aged 70-85 years with COVID-19, enrolled during active disease. The CDR3 region has the DNA TGTGCCTGGACCAGATCTGCAGGTTACAATGAGCAGTTCTTC. Its protein product is CAWTRSAGYNEQFF.